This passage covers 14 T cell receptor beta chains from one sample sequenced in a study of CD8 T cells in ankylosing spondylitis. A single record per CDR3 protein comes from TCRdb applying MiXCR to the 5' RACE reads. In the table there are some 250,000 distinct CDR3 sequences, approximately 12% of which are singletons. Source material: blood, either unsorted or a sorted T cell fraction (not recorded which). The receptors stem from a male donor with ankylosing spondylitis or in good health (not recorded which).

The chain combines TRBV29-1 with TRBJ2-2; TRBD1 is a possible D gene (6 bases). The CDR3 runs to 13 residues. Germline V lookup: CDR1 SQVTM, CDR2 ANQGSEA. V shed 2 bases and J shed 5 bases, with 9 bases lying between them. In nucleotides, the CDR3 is TGCAGCGTTGAATGGGGGCAGACCGGGGAGCTGTTTTTT. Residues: CSVEWGQTGELFF.

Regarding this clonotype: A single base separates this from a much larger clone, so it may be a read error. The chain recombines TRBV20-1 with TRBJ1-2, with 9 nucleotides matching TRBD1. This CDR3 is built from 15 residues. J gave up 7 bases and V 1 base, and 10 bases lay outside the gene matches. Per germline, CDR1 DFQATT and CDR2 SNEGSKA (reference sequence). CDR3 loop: CSARVRGQGPSGYTF. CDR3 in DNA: TGCAGTGCTAGAGTGCGAGGACAGGGGCCCTCTGGCTACACCTTC.

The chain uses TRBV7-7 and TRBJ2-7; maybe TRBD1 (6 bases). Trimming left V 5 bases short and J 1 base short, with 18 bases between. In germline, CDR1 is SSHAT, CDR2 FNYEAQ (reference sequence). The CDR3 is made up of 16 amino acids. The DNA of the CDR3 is TGTGCCAGCAGCCAGGGGAAGGGGGACGGTTCCTACGAGCAGTACTTC. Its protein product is CASSQGKGDGSYEQYF.

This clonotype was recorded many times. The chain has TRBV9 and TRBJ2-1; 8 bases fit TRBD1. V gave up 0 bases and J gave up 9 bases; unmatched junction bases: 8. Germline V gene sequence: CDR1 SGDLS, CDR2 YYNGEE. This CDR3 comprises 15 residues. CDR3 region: CASSVAWTGLFEQFF. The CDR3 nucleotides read TGTGCCAGCAGCGTAGCCTGGACAGGGTTATTTGAGCAGTTCTTC.

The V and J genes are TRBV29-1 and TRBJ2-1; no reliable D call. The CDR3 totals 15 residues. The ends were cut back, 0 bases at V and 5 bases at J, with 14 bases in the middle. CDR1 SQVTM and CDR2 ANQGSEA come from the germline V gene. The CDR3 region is CSVEDLGLVDNEQFF. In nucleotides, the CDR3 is TGCAGCGTTGAAGATCTTGGGCTAGTAGACAATGAGCAGTTCTTC.

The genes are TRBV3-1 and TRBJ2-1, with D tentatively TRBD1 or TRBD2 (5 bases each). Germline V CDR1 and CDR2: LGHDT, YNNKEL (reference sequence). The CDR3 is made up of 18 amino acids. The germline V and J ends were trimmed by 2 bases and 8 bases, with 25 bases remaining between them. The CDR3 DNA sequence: TGTGCCAGCAGCCAATGGGGACGTCAACCGGGGTCCCCAGATGAGCAGTTCTTC. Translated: CASSQWGRQPGSPDEQFF.

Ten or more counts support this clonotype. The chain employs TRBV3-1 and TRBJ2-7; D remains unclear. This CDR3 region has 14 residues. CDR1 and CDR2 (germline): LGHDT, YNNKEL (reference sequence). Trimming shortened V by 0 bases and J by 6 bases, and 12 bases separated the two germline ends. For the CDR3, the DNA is TGTGCCAGCAGCCAAGATCCACTTCCAAGCGAGCAGTACTTC. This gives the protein CASSQDPLPSEQYF.

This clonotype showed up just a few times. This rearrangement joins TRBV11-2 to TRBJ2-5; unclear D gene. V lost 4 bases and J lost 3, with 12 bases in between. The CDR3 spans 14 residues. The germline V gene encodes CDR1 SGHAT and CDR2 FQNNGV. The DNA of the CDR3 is TGTGCCAGCAGCTCATTCCGAACGAAAGAGACCCAGTACTTC. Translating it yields CASSSFRTKETQYF.

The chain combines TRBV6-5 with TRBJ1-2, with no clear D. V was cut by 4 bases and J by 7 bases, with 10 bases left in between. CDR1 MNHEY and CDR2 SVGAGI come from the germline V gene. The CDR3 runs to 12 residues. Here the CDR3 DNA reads TGTGCCAGCAGTTCCGGGAGGGCTGGCTACACCTTC. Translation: CASSSGRAGYTF.

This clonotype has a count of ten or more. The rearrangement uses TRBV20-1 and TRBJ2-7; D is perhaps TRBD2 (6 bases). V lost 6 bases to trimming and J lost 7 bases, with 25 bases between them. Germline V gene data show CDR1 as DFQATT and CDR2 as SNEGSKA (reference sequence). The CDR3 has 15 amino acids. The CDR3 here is CSARSGLANSGEQYF. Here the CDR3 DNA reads TGCAGTGCACGATCGGGGCTAGCGAACTCCGGAGAGCAGTACTTC.

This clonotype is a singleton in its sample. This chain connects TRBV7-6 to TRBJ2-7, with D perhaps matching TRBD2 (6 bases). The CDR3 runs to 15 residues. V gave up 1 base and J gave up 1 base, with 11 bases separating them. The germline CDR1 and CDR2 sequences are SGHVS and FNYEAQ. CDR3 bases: TGTGCCAGCAGCTTAGATCTAGCGAGATCCTACGAGCAGTACTTC. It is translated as CASSLDLARSYEQYF.

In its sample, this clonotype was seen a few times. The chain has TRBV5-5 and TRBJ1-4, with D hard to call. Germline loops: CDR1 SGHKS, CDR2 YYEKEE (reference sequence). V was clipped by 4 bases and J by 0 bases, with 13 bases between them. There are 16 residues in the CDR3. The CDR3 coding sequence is TGTGCCAGCAGCCCCAGCGCCGACGCAACTAATGAAAAACTGTTTTTT. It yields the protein CASSPSADATNEKLFF.

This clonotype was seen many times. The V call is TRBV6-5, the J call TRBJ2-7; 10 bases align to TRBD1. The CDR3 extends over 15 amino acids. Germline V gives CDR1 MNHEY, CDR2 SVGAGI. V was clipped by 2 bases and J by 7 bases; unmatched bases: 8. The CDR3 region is CASSYPGQGLEEQYF. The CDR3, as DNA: TGTGCCAGCAGTTACCCGGGACAGGGGTTGGAAGAGCAGTACTTC.

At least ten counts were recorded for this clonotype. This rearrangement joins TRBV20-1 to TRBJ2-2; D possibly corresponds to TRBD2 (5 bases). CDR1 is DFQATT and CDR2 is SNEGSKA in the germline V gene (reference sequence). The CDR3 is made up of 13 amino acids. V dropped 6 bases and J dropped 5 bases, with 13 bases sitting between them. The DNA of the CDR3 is TGCAGTGCGCGAGAGGGCCTAACCGGGGAGCTGTTTTTT. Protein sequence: CSAREGLTGELFF.